The 32 T cell receptor beta chains listed next were all sequenced from one sample in a study of CXCR3-negative and CXCR3-positive naive CD8 T cells. 5' RACE with UMI labels generated the TRB cDNA libraries. From its re-call of the 5' RACE reads, TCRdb lists each CDR3 protein once, without DNA. Its table records some 40,000 distinct CDR3 sequences. Specimen: memory CD8+ T cells from blood. The source of these receptors is a human donor in good health. Some clones in this sample may be carry-over from other donors' samples.

CDR3 loop: CASSFWTGGSYQPQHF. The chain carries TRBV7-9 and TRBJ1-5; the D call of TRBD1 rests on TCRdb alone, since no DNA is present to check it. CDR1 and CDR2 from the germline V gene are SEHNR and FQNEAQ (reference sequence). This CDR3 comprises 16 residues.

This chain's CDR3 is CAISDRGRTSTGELFF. The chain uses TRBV10-3 and TRBJ2-2; the TCRdb call, TRBD1, lacks DNA for checking. This CDR3 region has 16 residues. Germline V lookup: CDR1 ENHRY, CDR2 SYGVKD.

V is TRBV14 and J is TRBJ2-7; TCRdb names TRBD1, which stays unverified in the absence of DNA. Germline V CDR1 and CDR2: SGHDN, FVKESK. This CDR3 contains 15 residues. CDR3 sequence: CASSQTGHRFKEQYF.

V is TRBV4-2 and J is TRBJ1-1. CDR1 and CDR2 (germline): LGHNA, YNFKEQ. This CDR3 is 16 amino acids long. This CDR3 is CASSQDVGVGNTEAFF.

The chain's CDR3 is CASSLGEFSGANVLTF. The V gene is TRBV27, the J gene TRBJ2-6; TCRdb's D gene call, TRBD2, goes unchecked for lack of DNA. Germline V CDR1 and CDR2: MNHEY, SMNVEV (reference sequence). This CDR3 is built from 16 residues.

V usage is TRBV4-1 and J usage is TRBJ2-7. This CDR3 has 14 amino acids. CDR1 MGHRA and CDR2 YSYEKL come from the germline V gene. CDR3 residues: CASSPTPSSYEQYF.

The V gene is TRBV4-3, the J gene TRBJ1-1; TCRdb calls TRBD1, which cannot be checked without DNA. The CDR3 is made up of 14 amino acids. Germline values: CDR1 LGHNA, CDR2 YSLEER. The CDR3 loop reads CASSQDRVWAEAFF.

The J gene is TRBJ2-1, the V gene TRBV29-1; TCRdb reports TRBD1, a call that lacks DNA to check it against. Germline values: CDR1 SQVTM, CDR2 ANQGSEA. CDR3 size: 12 residues. CDR3 loop: CSVATPPPEQFF.

This chain uses TRBV7-9 with TRBJ2-5. The CDR3 contains 14 residues. In germline, CDR1 is SEHNR, CDR2 FQNEAQ (reference sequence). CDR3 amino acids: CASSLELLQETQYF. The full variable domain, in which reference TRBV7-9 and TRBJ2-5 provide the parts outside the CDR3, is DTGVSQNPRHKITKRGQNVTFRCDPISEHNRLYWYRQTLGQGPEFLTYFQNEAQLEKSRLLSDRFSAERPKGSFSTLEIQRTEQGDSAMYLCASSLELLQETQYFGPGTRLLVL.

This chain links TRBV6-2 or TRBV6-3 with TRBJ2-2. The CDR3 covers 13 residues. Per germline, CDR1 MNHEY and CDR2 SVGEGT. The CDR3 loop reads CASRGANTGELFF.

V and J are TRBV5-1 and TRBJ1-2. This CDR3 spans 13 amino acids. Germline V gene sequence: CDR1 SGHRS, CDR2 YFSETQ. CDR3: CASSFTENYGYTF.

This sequence joins TRBV20-1 and TRBJ2-2. This CDR3 contains 15 residues. Germline CDR1 reads DFQATT; CDR2 reads SNEGSKA (reference sequence). CDR3 protein: CSARPQERVTGELFF.

V gene TRBV5-5 combines with J gene TRBJ2-7; the TRBD1 assignment by TCRdb is unverifiable without DNA. CDR1 is SGHKS, CDR2 YYEKEE, per germline (reference sequence). This CDR3 comprises 14 residues. CDR3 residues: CASSFAGGSYEQYF.

The V call is TRBV29-1, the J call TRBJ2-7; the D call from TCRdb, TRBD2, cannot be confirmed without DNA. Germline CDR1 and CDR2: SQVTM and ANQGSEA. The CDR3 is made up of 12 amino acids. The CDR3 here is CSVGTSPQQQYF.

The rearrangement uses TRBV4-1 and TRBJ1-1; the D call from TCRdb, TRBD1, cannot be confirmed without DNA. Germline V gene sequence: CDR1 MGHRA, CDR2 YSYEKL. The CDR3 is made up of 14 amino acids. CDR3 region: CASSLHSDSLEAFF.

This clonotype is labeled medium-sized based on frequency. The chain couples TRBV30 to TRBJ1-6. CDR1 and CDR2 (germline): GTSNPN, SVGIG (reference sequence). This CDR3 spans 14 amino acids. The CDR3 reads CAWGGVSDNSPLHF.

By frequency, this clonotype is medium-sized. This chain joins TRBV29-1 and TRBJ2-7; TCRdb picks TRBD1, but there is no DNA to check that call. The V gene's germline CDR1 is SQVTM and CDR2 ANQGSEA. This CDR3 has 13 amino acids. The CDR3 spells CSVLGQGRYEQYF.

The rearrangement uses TRBV6-2 or TRBV6-3 and TRBJ2-1; as DNA is missing, the TRBD1 call by TCRdb cannot be tested. This CDR3 is 15 amino acids long. CDR1 and CDR2 from the germline V gene are MNHEY and SVGEGT. The CDR3 loop is CASSYPGQGGNEQFF.

This chain uses TRBV29-1 with TRBJ2-6; as DNA is missing, the TRBD1 call by TCRdb cannot be tested. Germline-derived CDR1 and CDR2 are SQVTM and ANQGSEA. The CDR3 has 13 residues. The CDR3 here is CSVLGAGANVLTF.

CDR3 sequence: CASSSGTYWTEAFF. The chain employs TRBV7-3 and TRBJ1-1. CDR1 SGHTA and CDR2 FQGTGA come from the germline V gene. CDR3 length: 14 residues.

The chain is built from TRBV29-1 and TRBJ2-7; TCRdb designates TRBD2, a call that cannot be tested without DNA. Germline V gives CDR1 SQVTM, CDR2 ANQGSEA. The CDR3 is 12 residues long. The CDR3 sequence: CSVVAGSYEQYF.

The rearrangement links TRBV7-6 to TRBJ2-3; TCRdb indicates TRBD1, and absent DNA this call remains unverified. This CDR3 spans 14 amino acids. Germline CDR1 and CDR2: SGHVS and FNYEAQ. The CDR3 loop reads CASSPMGPTDTQYF.

The rearrangement links TRBV5-5 to TRBJ2-2; TCRdb's D call, TRBD1, is unchecked because there is no DNA. Germline-derived CDR1 and CDR2 are SGHKS and YYEKEE (reference sequence). The CDR3 sequence is 16 residues long. CDR3 sequence reads: CASSPWTGGNAGELFF.

The chain employs TRBV6-8 and TRBJ2-5; TCRdb reports TRBD1, a call that lacks DNA to check it against. CDR1 and CDR2 (germline): MNHGY, SAAAGT. This CDR3 spans 14 amino acids. CDR3 loop: CASSSSQDQETQYF.

The chain carries TRBV11-2 and TRBJ2-7; TCRdb calls TRBD1, which cannot be checked without DNA. CDR3 size: 14 residues. Germline CDR1 SGHAT, CDR2 FQNNGV. CDR3 sequence reads: CASSLARGVYEQYF.

The chain carries TRBV20-1 and TRBJ2-7; TCRdb reports TRBD2, a call that lacks DNA to check it against. Per germline, CDR1 DFQATT and CDR2 SNEGSKA (reference sequence). The CDR3 loop spans 15 amino acids. The CDR3 here is CSATSPSGRPYEQYF.

This chain links TRBV29-1 with TRBJ2-7; TCRdb indicates TRBD1, and absent DNA this call remains unverified. From germline, CDR1 is SQVTM and CDR2 ANQGSEA. The CDR3 is 13 residues long. CDR3 sequence reads: CSVQGGDFNEQYF.

The chain joins TRBV6-5 to TRBJ1-5. The germline CDR1 and CDR2 sequences are MNHEY and SVGAGI. This CDR3 is built from 14 residues. CDR3 protein: CASKAGGRYQPQHF.

This chain connects TRBV10-3 to TRBJ2-7. This CDR3 spans 17 amino acids. The germline CDR1 and CDR2 sequences are ENHRY and SYGVKD. CDR3 amino acids: CAISESTFMGMGYEQYF.

The genes are TRBV5-1 and TRBJ1-1; TCRdb proposes TRBD1, but this gene call is untestable without DNA. Looked up from germline, CDR1 is SGHRS and CDR2 is YFSETQ. This CDR3 has 14 residues. The CDR3 loop reads CASSAGTENTEAFF.

Here the CDR3 reads CSVAGDNTGELFF. The rearrangement links TRBV29-1 to TRBJ2-2; TCRdb gives TRBD1 as the D gene, but with no DNA this cannot be confirmed. In germline, CDR1 is SQVTM, CDR2 ANQGSEA. The CDR3 runs to 13 residues.

CDR3 protein: CASSPRTGVTGELFF. The V and J genes are TRBV7-9 and TRBJ2-2; TCRdb picks TRBD1, but there is no DNA to check that call. This CDR3 comprises 15 residues. From germline, CDR1 is SEHNR and CDR2 FQNEAQ (reference sequence).